Detailed here is one T cell receptor beta chain. Antigen unknown. Only in-frame clones appear in the TCRdb table, and some are missing; sequencing was by immunoSEQ multiplex PCR. Of about 130,000 clones listed, approximately 94% are singletons. This entry belongs to a study of cytomegalovirus exposure and HLA in healthy donors. Points from the study as a whole: High sensitivity and specificity were reportedly achieved when the classifier diagnosed cytomegalovirus status. Most TCR sequences were rare, but some public TCRs occurred in many donors.

The CDR3 sequence is 13 residues long. Trimming cost V 4 bases and J 7 bases, with 15 bases left between them. From germline, CDR1 is SGDLS and CDR2 YYNGEE. The sequence was obtained from a man in his late teens or twenties in good health and CMV-seronegative. The sample consisted of PBMCs. The V call is TRBV9, the J call TRBJ2-7, with D possibly TRBD2 on 7 matching bases. This CDR3 reads CASSPRGGLEQYF. Written as DNA, the CDR3 is TGTGCCAGCAGCCCGAGGGGGGGGCTTGAGCAGTACTTC. The whole variable domain, remainder taken from reference TRBV9 and TRBJ2-7, is DSGVTQTPKHLITATGQRVTLRCSPRSGDLSVYWYQQSLDQGLQFLIQYYNGEERAKGNILERFSAQQFPDLHSELNLSSLELGDSALYFCASSPRGGLEQYFGPGTRLTVT.